The rows below give T cell receptor beta chains drawn from one sample of a study of regulatory T cells in long-lasting Graves disease. TCRdb reanalysed the multiplex PCR reads using MiXCR and keeps one entry per CDR3 protein. The table has 250,000 to 300,000 distinct CDR3 sequences, around 21% seen once; the top ten hold about 56%. The material was peripheral blood mononuclear cells (PBMCs), obtained when the disease was refractory, from a patient treated with antithyroid drugs. The origin of the receptors is a female donor with Graves disease. The conserved cysteine and the conserved F or W are not part of the CDR3 here. Each record gives: clone size, J gene, V gene, CDR3 protein. The listing skips clone size in some rows; elsewhere it reads once, few, many or a size class.

clone_size: .
j_call: TRBJ2-3
v_call: TRBV12-3/TRBV12-4
cdr3_aa: ASRIAGGPTDTQY

clone_size: .
j_call: TRBJ2-2
v_call: TRBV5-6
cdr3_aa: ASSSVGPGELF

clone_size: .
j_call: TRBJ1-2
v_call: TRBV20-1
cdr3_aa: SARPGQGADNYGCT

clone_size: .
j_call: TRBJ2-7
v_call: TRBV7-9
cdr3_aa: ASSFGSEQY

clone_size: .
j_call: TRBJ2-7
v_call: TRBV3-1
cdr3_aa: ASSQGVSGRAYEQY

clone_size: .
j_call: TRBJ2-1
v_call: TRBV27
cdr3_aa: ASSLQGDVYNEQF

clone_size: .
j_call: TRBJ2-5
v_call: TRBV9
cdr3_aa: ASSVAGTGRETQY

clone_size: many
j_call: TRBJ2-4
v_call: TRBV20-1
cdr3_aa: SARGQGPIQY

clone_size: .
j_call: TRBJ1-4
v_call: TRBV7-2
cdr3_aa: ASNLVGATNEKLF

clone_size: many
j_call: TRBJ1-6
v_call: TRBV6-2/TRBV6-3
cdr3_aa: ASSYGGYNSPLH

clone_size: few
j_call: TRBJ2-7
v_call: TRBV11-2
cdr3_aa: ASSLDRDGYEQY

clone_size: .
j_call: TRBJ2-2
v_call: TRBV28
cdr3_aa: ASSFGVDTGELF

clone_size: .
j_call: TRBJ2-2
v_call: TRBV5-1
cdr3_aa: ASSLKNSRQPNTGELF

clone_size: .
j_call: TRBJ2-1
v_call: TRBV11-2
cdr3_aa: AAGTGTVNEQF

clone_size: .
j_call: TRBJ2-5
v_call: TRBV7-6
cdr3_aa: ASSSDYTVETQY

clone_size: many
j_call: TRBJ1-2
v_call: TRBV20-1
cdr3_aa: SARGTGGSIYGYT

clone_size: .
j_call: TRBJ1-5
v_call: TRBV9
cdr3_aa: ASSVDTFLDRRRSNQPQH

clone_size: many
j_call: TRBJ1-4
v_call: TRBV2
cdr3_aa: ASRTGSEKLF

clone_size: many
j_call: TRBJ2-7
v_call: TRBV20-1
cdr3_aa: SATDRGYEQY

clone_size: few
j_call: TRBJ2-7
v_call: TRBV7-9
cdr3_aa: ASSSDGRGRTYEQY

clone_size: few
j_call: TRBJ2-7
v_call: TRBV6-5
cdr3_aa: ASSSPGTSVPEQY

clone_size: many
j_call: TRBJ2-7
v_call: TRBV6-1
cdr3_aa: ASCGDLAYTYEQY

clone_size: once
j_call: TRBJ1-1
v_call: TRBV6-1
cdr3_aa: ASSLGDANTEAF

clone_size: .
j_call: TRBJ1-4
v_call: TRBV10-3
cdr3_aa: AISAGENEKLF

clone_size: many
j_call: TRBJ1-3
v_call: TRBV11-2
cdr3_aa: ASSPGQAGNTIY

clone_size: .
j_call: TRBJ2-7
v_call: TRBV20-1
cdr3_aa: SARMDRTHYEQY

clone_size: few
j_call: TRBJ1-3
v_call: TRBV3-1
cdr3_aa: ASSLRGWGNTIY

clone_size: many
j_call: TRBJ2-5
v_call: TRBV12-3/TRBV12-4
cdr3_aa: ASSRTQGETQY

clone_size: many
j_call: TRBJ2-7
v_call: TRBV6-5
cdr3_aa: ASSYGSEQY

clone_size: .
j_call: TRBJ2-7
v_call: TRBV20-1
cdr3_aa: SARDYSGRPGEQY

clone_size: .
j_call: TRBJ2-7
v_call: TRBV20-1
cdr3_aa: SASNIWTRLSYEQY

clone_size: .
j_call: TRBJ2-6
v_call: TRBV7-9
cdr3_aa: ASSLRMSSGANVLT